These 9 T cell receptor beta chains were sequenced from one sample in a study of blood T cell repertoires in COVID-19. TCRdb's table, derived via immunoSEQ multiplex PCR, lists solely in-frame clones and lacks some. The table shows about 250,000 clones, with 80% to 85% occurring only once. The source material was peripheral blood. All receptors come from a man aged 45-60 years with active or convalescent COVID-19.

The chain employs TRBV7-9 and TRBJ2-3; 11 bases map to TRBD2. The V segment lost 4 bases and the J segment 1 base; nucleotides outside the gene matches: 1. This CDR3 contains 15 residues. Germline V gives CDR1 SEHNR, CDR2 FQNEAQ (reference sequence). The CDR3 sequence is CASSSLAGGTDTQYF. The CDR3 region has the DNA TGTGCCAGCAGCTCACTAGCGGGGGGCACAGATACGCAGTATTTT. The variable domain in full, completed from reference TRBV7-9 and TRBJ2-3, reads DTGVSQNPRHKITKRGQNVTFRCDPISEHNRLYWYRQTLGQGPEFLTYFQNEAQLEKSRLLSDRFSAERPKGSFSTLEIQRTEQGDSAMYLCASSSLAGGTDTQYFGPGTRLTVL.

This sequence joins TRBV21-1 and TRBJ1-5; the DNA was not compared with TRBD1, the D call given in the table. TRBV21-1 has pseudogene status. The CDR3 extends over 17 amino acids. The CDR3 is CASSKPQTGNRGQPQHF. The CDR3 DNA follows: TGTGCCAGCAGCAAACCGCAGACAGGGAACCGAGGACAGCCCCAGCATTTT.

CDR3 protein: CASSSPQGEKNIQYF. In nucleotides, the CDR3 is TGTGCCAGCAGCTCCCCCCAGGGGGAGAAAAACATTCAGTACTTC. This chain joins TRBV6-5 and TRBJ2-4; 7 nucleotides line up with TRBD1. Germline V lookup: CDR1 MNHEY, CDR2 SVGAGI. V lost 6 bases, J lost 4 bases, and 9 bases stayed unmatched. This CDR3 is built from 15 residues.

The CDR3 loop is CASSYGTKRGYTEAFF. The CDR3 region has the DNA TGTGCCAGCAGCTATGGGACCAAAAGGGGGTACACTGAAGCTTTCTTT. The rearrangement uses TRBV5-5 and TRBJ1-1; the D gene is possibly TRBD1 (6 bases). The CDR3 contains 16 residues. Germline-derived CDR1 and CDR2 are SGHKS and YYEKEE (reference sequence). V was cut by 3 bases and J by 3 bases, with 18 bases left in between.

On this clone itself: Different DNA sequences within this sample yield the same CDR3. The V gene is TRBV7-9, the J gene TRBJ1-1, with TRBD1 matching over 11 bases. The germline gives CDR1 SEHNR, CDR2 FQNEAQ (reference sequence). Trimming at V came to 1 base and at J to 7 bases, leaving 14 bases not matched to a gene. CDR3 size: 18 residues. CDR3 coding DNA: TGTGCCAGCAGCTTAGTACTGGGACAGGGGGGAGGGACTGGTGAAGCTTTCTTT. As protein: CASSLVLGQGGGTGEAFF. Combining the CDR3 with reference TRBV7-9 and TRBJ1-1 gives the whole variable domain DTGVSQNPRHKITKRGQNVTFRCDPISEHNRLYWYRQTLGQGPEFLTYFQNEAQLEKSRLLSDRFSAERPKGSFSTLEIQRTEQGDSAMYLCASSLVLGQGGGTGEAFFGQGTRLTVV.

The DNA for the CDR3 is TGCAGCGAGAGGGGGACTAGAGGTGGTGAGCAGTTCTTC. Protein product: CSERGTRGGEQFF. The chain joins TRBV29-1 to TRBJ2-1; 8 nucleotides line up with TRBD2. Losses at the gene ends were 7 bases for V and 9 bases for J; bases not matched to a gene: 11. The germline V gene encodes CDR1 SQVTM and CDR2 ANQGSEA. The CDR3 extends over 13 amino acids.

The chain employs TRBV7-2 and TRBJ2-1, with D perhaps TRBD1 (5 bases). V was cut by 1 base and J by 9 bases, with 10 bases left in between. The CDR3 sequence is 13 residues long. Germline assignment: CDR1 SGHTA and CDR2 FQGNSA. CDR3 amino acids: CASSLGGLGEQFF. In DNA, the CDR3 is TGTGCCAGCAGCTTAGGGGGCCTGGGTGAGCAGTTCTTC.

The V and J genes are TRBV7-9 and TRBJ2-7; possible D gene TRBD1, 7 bases. V was clipped by 5 bases and J by 7 bases, with 21 bases between them. Per the germline V gene, CDR1 is SEHNR and CDR2 is FQNEAQ (reference sequence). This CDR3 comprises 15 residues. CDR3 region: CASSPRGVHAGEQYF. CDR3 DNA: TGTGCCAGCAGCCCCAGGGGGGTTCATGCTGGAGAGCAGTACTTC.

The chain couples TRBV6-5 to TRBJ1-2, with TRBD1 matching over 7 bases. Per germline, CDR1 MNHEY and CDR2 SVGAGI. After removal of 5 bases from V and 2 bases from J, the junction contained 5 bases not matched to a gene. The CDR3 spans 14 residues. CDR3 in amino acids: CASSKDRRNYGYTF. The CDR3 nucleotides read TGTGCCAGCAGTAAGGACAGGCGGAACTATGGCTACACCTTC.